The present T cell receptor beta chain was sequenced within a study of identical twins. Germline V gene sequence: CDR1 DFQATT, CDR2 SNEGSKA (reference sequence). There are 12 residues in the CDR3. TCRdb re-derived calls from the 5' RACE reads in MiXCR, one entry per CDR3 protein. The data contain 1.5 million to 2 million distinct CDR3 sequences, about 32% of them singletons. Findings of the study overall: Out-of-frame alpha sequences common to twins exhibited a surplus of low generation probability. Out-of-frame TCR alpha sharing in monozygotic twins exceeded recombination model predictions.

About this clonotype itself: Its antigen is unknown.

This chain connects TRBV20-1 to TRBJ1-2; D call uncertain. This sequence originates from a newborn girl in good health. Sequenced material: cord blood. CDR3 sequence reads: CSPSPSFYGYTF. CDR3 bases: TGCAGCCCTAGTCCCAGTTTCTATGGCTACACCTTC.